The clone carrying this T cell receptor beta chain has ten or more counts. The antigen is undetermined. These data are taken from a study of T cells in Graves' hyperthyroidism and ophthalmopathy. Study overall: Before any treatment, at initial diagnosis, peripheral blood was collected.

Study results and limitations: By a 13 V-J model, ophthalmopathy was set apart from stable hyperthyroidism. In the blood, most expanded thyroid clonotypes above 0.001 appeared as well.

In making diagnoses, clinical symptoms, serum thyroxine and TRAb, thyroid ultrasound and orbital computed tomography were all used. TCR beta CDR3 regions were amplified from RNA. A first-round RT-PCR of the TCR CDR3 used the HTBI primer set. Each CDR3 protein is one row after TCRdb ran MiXCR on the multiplex PCR reads. The table shows 300,000 to 450,000 distinct CDR3 sequences, with approximately 18% occurring only once. Germline V gene sequence: CDR1 MDHEN, CDR2 SYDVKM. The V gene lost 5 bases and the J gene lost 0 bases, with 17 bases spanning the gap. The CDR3 totals 16 residues. This chain connects TRBV28 to TRBJ2-7; D is perhaps TRBD1 or TRBD2 (5 bases each). The source is a woman between 35 and 50 years old with Graves' ophthalmopathy. Sequencing was performed on blood. CDR3 sequence: CASSTPPGRNSYEQYF. CDR3 bases: TGTGCCAGCAGTACGCCCCCGGGACGGAACTCCTACGAGCAGTACTTC.